Listed below are T cell receptor beta chains from one sample, sequenced in a study of CD8 T cells in ankylosing spondylitis. One entry per CDR3 protein results from TCRdb running MiXCR on the 5' RACE reads. The sample includes 200,000 to 300,000 distinct CDR3 sequences, over 8.5% of them seen just once. Sequencing was performed on blood, either unsorted or a sorted T cell fraction (not recorded which). The receptor source for this set is a male donor with ankylosing spondylitis or in good health (not recorded which). The CDR3 runs from the conserved cysteine through the conserved F or W. A D gene is named only where the DNA matches it firmly. The listing skips clone size in some rows; elsewhere it reads once, few, many or a size class.

D,J,size,V,CDR3,DNA
TRBD2,TRBJ2-3,many,TRBV18,CASSPGTSGRYTQYF,TGTGCCAGCTCCCCCGGGACTAGCGGCCGTTATACGCAGTATTTT
NA,TRBJ2-1,many,TRBV4-2,CASSQDEDLYNEQFF,TGTGCCAGCAGCCAAGATGAAGACTTATACAATGAGCAGTTCTTC
NA,TRBJ1-2,NA,TRBV20-1,CSARTQTVRGYGYTF,TGCAGTGCTAGAACTCAGACGGTGAGGGGTTATGGCTACACCTTC
NA,TRBJ1-1,many,TRBV20-1,CSARQGAANTEAFF,TGCAGTGCTAGACAGGGTGCGGCGAACACTGAAGCTTTCTTT
NA,TRBJ1-1,few,TRBV29-1,CSVPDSKNTEAFF,TGCAGCGTCCCGGACAGCAAGAACACTGAAGCTTTCTTT
NA,TRBJ2-5,many,TRBV4-1,CASSLYAGEKTETQYF,TGCGCCAGCAGCCTCTACGCAGGGGAGAAGACAGAGACCCAGTACTTC
NA,TRBJ2-5,many,TRBV5-6,CASSRWTGRDRTQYF,TGTGCCAGCAGCCGATGGACAGGGAGGGATAGGACCCAGTACTTC
TRBD2,TRBJ2-7,many,TRBV7-2,CASSLTSPLVHEQYF,TGTGCCAGCAGCTTGACTAGCCCTCTCGTCCACGAGCAGTACTTC
NA,TRBJ2-6,few,TRBV5-1,CASSPLTGSGANVLTF,TGCGCCAGCAGCCCACTGACAGGATCCGGGGCCAACGTCCTGACTTTC
TRBD1,TRBJ2-3,NA,TRBV4-1,CASSQGLDRGTTDTQYF,TGCGCCAGCAGCCAAGGGCTCGACAGGGGGACCACAGATACGCAGTATTTT
NA,TRBJ1-1,few,TRBV5-6,CASSLGGLGDTEAFF,TGTGCCAGCAGCTTGGGGGGCCTTGGGGACACTGAAGCTTTCTTT
TRBD2,TRBJ2-1,many,TRBV4-3,CASSQGASGGLLNEQFF,TGCGCCAGCAGCCAAGGGGCTAGCGGGGGACTCCTCAATGAGCAGTTCTTC
NA,TRBJ1-1,many,TRBV7-8,CASIGRPWETEAFF,TGTGCCAGCATCGGTCGGCCCTGGGAAACTGAAGCTTTCTTT
NA,TRBJ2-5,NA,TRBV12-3/TRBV12-4,CASSLGGQGWQETQYF,TGTGCCAGCAGTTTAGGAGGCCAGGGTTGGCAAGAGACCCAGTACTTC
NA,TRBJ2-1,many,TRBV5-1,CASSSSGSNNEQFF,TGCGCCAGCAGCTCATCAGGTTCAAACAATGAGCAGTTCTTC
NA,TRBJ2-7,NA,TRBV5-1,CASRTGTKAYEQYF,TGCGCCAGCAGAACCGGGACAAAAGCCTACGAGCAGTACTTC
TRBD1,TRBJ1-4,NA,TRBV10-3,CASRRDRGNEKLFF,TGTGCCTCCCGGCGGGACAGGGGAAATGAAAAACTGTTTTTT
TRBD1,TRBJ1-2,many,TRBV3-1,CASSPGGTDYGYTF,TGTGCCAGCAGCCCAGGCGGGACAGACTATGGCTACACCTTC
NA,TRBJ1-2,many,TRBV4-3,CASSQDTVTDTVVGYGYTF,TGCGCCAGCAGCCAAGATACAGTTACGGACACTGTTGTTGGGTATGGCTACACCTTC
NA,TRBJ1-5,NA,TRBV6-1,CASSDFRGGGQPQHF,TGTGCCAGCAGTGATTTCAGGGGAGGGGGTCAGCCCCAGCATTTT
NA,TRBJ1-5,many,TRBV20-1,CSALGGYSNQPQHF,TGCAGTGCCCTGGGGGGGTATAGCAATCAGCCCCAGCATTTT
NA,TRBJ1-3,many,TRBV5-6,CASSLDGGPGNTIYF,TGTGCCAGCAGCTTGGATGGTGGCCCTGGAAACACCATATATTTT
NA,TRBJ2-1,NA,TRBV20-1,CSASPTSGVNEQFF,TGCAGTGCTAGCCCCACCTCGGGGGTAAATGAGCAGTTCTTC
NA,TRBJ1-2,many,TRBV4-3,CASSQGVGDAVYGYTF,TGCGCCAGCAGCCAAGGGGTCGGGGATGCCGTCTATGGCTACACCTTC
NA,TRBJ2-2,many,TRBV12-3/TRBV12-4,CASSFGGSVTGELFF,TGTGCCAGCTCCTTTGGGGGTAGCGTGACCGGGGAGCTGTTTTTT
TRBD2,TRBJ2-5,NA,TRBV3-1,CASSRTSGGGTQYF,TGTGCCAGCAGCCGGACTAGCGGGGGAGGAACCCAGTACTTC
NA,TRBJ2-5,few,TRBV27,CASSLGYRVGETQYF,TGTGCCAGCAGTTTGGGGTACAGGGTCGGAGAGACCCAGTACTTC
NA,TRBJ2-3,NA,TRBV11-2,CASRPSSAAQYF,TGTGCCAGCAGGCCATCGAGCGCGGCGCAGTATTTT
NA,TRBJ1-3,many,TRBV5-1,CASSDQGSSGNTIYF,TGCGCCAGCAGTGATCAGGGAAGCTCTGGAAACACCATATATTTT
NA,TRBJ2-5,few,TRBV5-1,CASSSRPSRETQYF,TGCGCCAGCAGCTCCCGTCCCTCAAGAGAGACCCAGTACTTC
NA,TRBJ2-6,many,TRBV7-6,CATQASGANVLTF,TGTGCCACGCAGGCCTCTGGGGCCAACGTCCTGACTTTC
NA,TRBJ1-1,many,TRBV7-9,CASATLGFGEAFF,TGTGCCAGCGCCACTCTAGGTTTCGGCGAAGCTTTCTTT
TRBD1,TRBJ1-2,many,TRBV6-5,CASSSGDRGEYGYTF,TGTGCCAGCAGTTCGGGGGACAGGGGGGAGTATGGCTACACCTTC
NA,TRBJ1-4,many,TRBV5-1,CASGRWGPDEKLFF,TGCGCCAGCGGACGATGGGGACCGGATGAAAAACTGTTTTTT
TRBD2,TRBJ2-1,NA,TRBV7-2,CASSLLAGREFF,TGTGCCAGCAGCTTACTAGCGGGAAGGGAGTTCTTC
NA,TRBJ1-2,many,TRBV5-1,CASAWLEGGYGYTF,TGCGCCAGTGCCTGGCTGGAGGGGGGCTATGGCTACACCTTC
TRBD2,TRBJ2-1,many,TRBV2,CATLGLAGANEQFF,TGTGCCACCCTGGGACTAGCGGGGGCCAATGAGCAGTTCTTC
NA,TRBJ2-3,many,TRBV20-1,CSARIPQTTDTQYF,TGCAGTGCTCGGATCCCGCAGACCACAGATACGCAGTATTTT
NA,TRBJ1-5,NA,TRBV7-2,CASSPRRGGQPQHF,TGTGCCAGCAGCCCCAGACGGGGAGGACAGCCCCAGCATTTT
NA,TRBJ2-7,many,TRBV2,CASSDGGSYEQYF,TGTGCCAGCAGTGACGGGGGCTCCTACGAGCAGTACTTC
NA,TRBJ1-1,many,TRBV6-2/TRBV6-3,CASRADRNTEAFF,TGTGCCAGCAGGGCCGACAGGAACACTGAAGCTTTCTTT
NA,TRBJ2-1,NA,TRBV4-3,CASSQDGQTYNEQFF,TGCGCCAGCAGCCAAGATGGACAAACTTACAATGAGCAGTTCTTC
TRBD1,TRBJ2-4,NA,TRBV5-4,CASSSQLTGGIQYF,TGTGCCAGCAGCTCCCAGTTGACAGGGGGGATTCAGTACTTC
TRBD1,TRBJ1-5,many,TRBV9,CASSAGDRGKPQHF,TGTGCCAGCAGCGCGGGGGACAGGGGCAAGCCCCAGCATTTT
NA,TRBJ2-5,many,TRBV20-1,CSAGRPQETQYF,TGCAGTGCCGGGCGCCCCCAAGAGACCCAGTACTTC
NA,TRBJ2-1,many,TRBV14,CASSRHGTLPTDEQFF,TGTGCCAGCAGCCGGCACGGGACTCTTCCCACAGATGAGCAGTTCTTC
NA,TRBJ1-5,many,TRBV5-1,CASSLVGNQPQHF,TGCGCCAGCAGCTTGGTGGGAAATCAGCCCCAGCATTTT
NA,TRBJ2-7,few,TRBV9,CASSVDGNVYEQYF,TGTGCCAGCAGCGTAGATGGGAACGTTTACGAGCAGTACTTC
NA,TRBJ1-3,many,TRBV12-3/TRBV12-4,CASGIQGNTIYF,TGTGCCAGCGGGATCCAGGGAAACACCATATATTTT
NA,TRBJ2-7,many,TRBV12-3/TRBV12-4,CASSLADIYEQYF,TGTGCCAGCAGTTTAGCCGATATTTACGAGCAGTACTTC
NA,TRBJ1-1,many,TRBV2,CASSRDYNTEAFF,TGTGCCAGCAGTAGGGATTACAACACTGAAGCTTTCTTT
TRBD2,TRBJ2-1,many,TRBV6-2/TRBV6-3,CASSYHGTSGYNEQFF,TGTGCCAGCAGTTATCACGGGACTAGCGGCTACAATGAGCAGTTCTTC
NA,TRBJ2-4,many,TRBV19,CASSIDPALAKNIQYF,TGTGCCAGTAGTATAGATCCGGCCCTGGCCAAAAACATTCAGTACTTC
TRBD1,TRBJ1-5,NA,TRBV7-2,CASSLGDRANQPQHF,TGTGCCAGCAGCTTAGGAGACAGGGCAAATCAGCCCCAGCATTTT
NA,TRBJ1-1,many,TRBV6-5,CASSYSTVAGGTEAFF,TGTGCCAGCAGTTACTCCACAGTCGCGGGGGGCACTGAAGCTTTCTTT
TRBD1,TRBJ2-3,many,TRBV7-9,CASSLGTGHTDTQYF,TGTGCCAGCAGCTTAGGGACAGGGCACACAGATACGCAGTATTTT
TRBD2,TRBJ2-7,many,TRBV11-2,CASSLGITSGGAYEQYF,TGTGCCAGCAGCTTAGGAATAACTAGCGGGGGGGCTTACGAGCAGTACTTC